The 26 T cell receptor beta chains below were found in one sample sequenced in a study of technical replicates of blood from a handful of donors. The assay was immunoSEQ multiplex PCR, and TCRdb's table has in-frame clones only and misses some. The sample contains more than 70,000 clones, approximately 90% of which appear only once. The sequenced sample was T cells isolated from PBMCs. These receptors all come from a human donor in good health.

The genes are TRBV7-9 and TRBJ2-7, with 9 positions matching TRBD2. V lost 7 bases to trimming and J lost 0 bases; unmatched junction nucleotides: 16. The CDR3 totals 18 residues. CDR1 and CDR2 from the germline V gene are SEHNR and FQNEAQ (reference sequence). CDR3 protein: CASTLSLGGRDLSYEQYF. DNA for the CDR3: TGTGCCAGCACCCTAAGTTTGGGCGGGAGGGACCTCTCCTACGAGCAGTACTTC.

This clone appeared a single time. V is TRBV18 and J is TRBJ1-1; tentatively, D is TRBD1 (6 bases). The V gene's germline CDR1 is KGHSH and CDR2 LQKENI. Trimming pared 2 bases from V and 1 base from J, leaving 14 bases between. CDR3 length: 16 residues. The DNA of the CDR3 is TGTGCCAGCTCACCAGAAGGGACACCGAAGAACACTGAAGCTTTCTTT. Protein product: CASSPEGTPKNTEAFF.

This chain joins TRBV15 and TRBJ2-7; TRBD1 matches 7 bases. The CDR3 extends over 14 amino acids. The ends lost 6 bases at V and 7 bases at J; junction bases unmatched: 12. The germline V gene has CDR1 LNHNV and CDR2 YYDKDF (reference sequence). For the CDR3, the DNA is TGTGCCACCAGATCAGGGACAGAGGGTTATGAGCAGTACTTC. This sequence encodes CATRSGTEGYEQYF. Supplemented by reference TRBV15 and TRBJ2-7, the full variable domain reads DAMVIQNPRYQVTQFGKPVTLSCSQTLNHNVMYWYQQKSSQAPKLLFHYYDKDFNNEADTPDNFQSRRPNTSFCFLDIRSPGLGDTAMYLCATRSGTEGYEQYFGPGTRLTVT.

This sequence joins TRBV11-2 and TRBJ1-1; 8 nucleotides align to TRBD1. The CDR3 runs to 17 residues. After removal of 5 bases from V and 1 base from J, the junction contained 12 bases not matched to a gene. Germline V gene sequence: CDR1 SGHAT, CDR2 FQNNGV. CDR3 sequence (DNA): TGTGCCAGCAGCAGGACGGTAACAGGGACAGGGAACACTGAAGCTTTCTTT. Translated: CASSRTVTGTGNTEAFF.

The rearrangement joins TRBV14 to TRBJ2-3; tentative D call: TRBD2 (7 bases). With 2 bases removed from V and 2 bases from J, the gap between germline ends came to 11 bases. The CDR3 totals 15 residues. Germline V gene lookup returns CDR1 SGHDN and CDR2 FVKESK. CDR3 sequence reads: CASSQSGTSTDTQYF. CDR3 sequence (DNA): TGTGCCAGCAGCCAAAGCGGGACATCCACAGATACGCAGTATTTT.

V is TRBV19 and J is TRBJ1-5; D remains ambiguous. The CDR3 runs 15 residues. Germline V lookup: CDR1 LNHDA, CDR2 SQIVND (reference sequence). V was clipped by 1 base and J by 0 bases, with 7 bases between them. This CDR3 is CASSIGGNSNQPQHF. In DNA form, the CDR3 reads TGTGCCAGTAGTATAGGAGGTAATAGCAATCAGCCCCAGCATTTT.

The chain links TRBV19 to TRBJ2-7, with TRBD1 matching 8 bases. The CDR3 contains 16 residues. J was trimmed by 5 bases and V by 6 bases; bases with no gene match: 15. Germline V CDR1 and CDR2: LNHDA, SQIVND (reference sequence). The CDR3 nucleotides read TGTGCCAGTAGCGCAGTGACAGGGGTCCTAGGCGACGAGCAGTACTTC. As protein: CASSAVTGVLGDEQYF.

This clone has just a few counts. The rearrangement links TRBV18 to TRBJ1-5; TRBD1 aligns across 7 bases. This CDR3 has 14 residues. Germline assignment: CDR1 KGHSH and CDR2 LQKENI. With V trimmed by 6 bases and J by 3 bases, 5 bases remained unmatched. This CDR3 is CASSPTGDNQPQHF. The DNA for the CDR3 is TGTGCCAGCTCCCCTACAGGGGACAATCAGCCCCAGCATTTT.

The chain uses TRBV6-6 and TRBJ2-3, with a weak D call TRBD1 (6 bases). CDR1 and CDR2 (germline): MNHNY, SVGAGI (reference sequence). The CDR3 runs 13 residues. V was cut by 10 bases and J by 0 bases, with 11 bases left in between. The CDR3 DNA is TGTGCCACCTGGACAGCTAGCACAGATACGCAGTATTTT. This gives the protein CATWTASTDTQYF.

The rearrangement joins TRBV19 to TRBJ2-3, with D tentatively TRBD1 (6 bases). The germline CDR1 and CDR2 sequences are LNHDA and SQIVND (reference sequence). V lost 7 bases to trimming and J lost 3 bases, with 17 bases between them. This CDR3 spans 15 amino acids. CDR3: CASTLGAGATDTQYF. CDR3 nucleotide sequence: TGTGCCAGTACCCTGGGGGCAGGGGCAACAGATACGCAGTATTTT. Looking up the rest from reference TRBV19 and TRBJ2-3 gives the full variable domain: DGGITQSPKYLFRKEGQNVTLSCEQNLNHDAMYWYRQDPGQGLRLIYYSQIVNDFQKGDIAEGYSVSREKKESFPLTVTSAQKNPTAFYLCASTLGAGATDTQYFGPGTRLTVL.

V is TRBV29-1 and J is TRBJ2-5; 8 bases line up with TRBD1. Germline V gene lookup returns CDR1 SQVTM and CDR2 ANQGSEA. Losses at the gene ends were 4 bases for V and 2 bases for J; bases not matched to a gene: 3. This CDR3 is 13 amino acids long. The DNA of the CDR3 is TGCAGCGTTGCAGGGGGCTTGCAAGAGACCCAGTACTTC. Amino acids: CSVAGGLQETQYF.

The chain employs TRBV9 and TRBJ2-7; 12 bases map to TRBD2. J was trimmed by 1 base and V by 4 bases; bases with no gene match: 12. The CDR3 spans 18 residues. The germline V gene has CDR1 SGDLS and CDR2 YYNGEE. In DNA, the CDR3 is TGTGCCAGCAGCCCCCGGACTAGCGGGAACCTTCCTTCCTACGAGCAGTACTTC. It translates to CASSPRTSGNLPSYEQYF.

V is TRBV6-6 and J is TRBJ1-5; D is unresolved. CDR1 and CDR2 (germline): MNHNY, SVGAGI (reference sequence). The V gene lost 2 bases and the J gene lost 5 bases, with 10 bases spanning the gap. The CDR3 extends over 14 amino acids. Here the CDR3 DNA reads TGTGCCAGCAGTTACGAGGGAATATATCAGCCCCAGCATTTT. The encoded protein is CASSYEGIYQPQHF.

The rearrangement joins TRBV28 to TRBJ1-2; D unresolved. Trimming shortened V by 4 bases and J by 7 bases, and 7 bases separated the two germline ends. This CDR3 is 11 amino acids long. Germline V gene lookup returns CDR1 MDHEN and CDR2 SYDVKM. CDR3: CASSYGVGYTF. The CDR3 region has the DNA TGTGCCAGCAGTTACGGGGTTGGCTACACCTTC.

The chain uses TRBV14 and TRBJ1-3; TRBD1 matches 7 bases. The CDR3 has 14 residues. In germline, CDR1 is SGHDN, CDR2 FVKESK. V was clipped by 5 bases and J by 1 base; unmatched bases: 2. Written as DNA, the CDR3 is TGTGCCAGCAGCGCGACAGGGTCTGGAAACACCATATATTTT. Its protein product is CASSATGSGNTIYF.

The chain links TRBV29-1 to TRBJ2-5; 7 bases map to TRBD1. Germline V gene lookup returns CDR1 SQVTM and CDR2 ANQGSEA. The CDR3 is 11 amino acids. Trimming cost V 4 bases and J 5 bases; bases outside gene matches: 1. This chain's CDR3 is CSVATGETQYF. The CDR3 nucleotides read TGCAGCGTTGCGACAGGGGAGACCCAGTACTTC.

The rearrangement uses TRBV6-5 and TRBJ2-7; no definite D call. CDR3 length: 13 amino acids. Germline V lookup: CDR1 MNHEY, CDR2 SVGAGI. Trimming pared 5 bases from V and 1 base from J, leaving 9 bases between. Here the CDR3 reads CASSPSRSYEQYF. The DNA for the CDR3 is TGTGCCAGCAGTCCCTCCCGTTCCTACGAGCAGTACTTC.

The J gene is TRBJ2-1, the V gene TRBV14; 7 positions match TRBD1. The CDR3 loop spans 16 amino acids. V was clipped by 5 bases and J by 3 bases; unmatched bases: 10. CDR1 SGHDN and CDR2 FVKESK come from the germline V gene. The CDR3 DNA is TGTGCCAGCAGCGCTAGGGGGCGGCCAATCTACAATGAGCAGTTCTTC. This gives the protein CASSARGRPIYNEQFF.

The chain recombines TRBV11-2 with TRBJ2-1; D is perhaps TRBD2 (6 bases). In germline, CDR1 is SGHAT, CDR2 FQNNGV. The CDR3 contains 16 residues. Trimming removed 4 bases at V and 8 bases at J, with 21 bases between. The CDR3 DNA reads TGTGCCAGCAGCTCCAATGACGAGGCGGGGTCGGATGAGCAGTTCTTC. Translated: CASSSNDEAGSDEQFF. Full variable domain (missing parts from reference TRBV11-2 and TRBJ2-1): EAGVAQSPRYKIIEKRQSVAFWCNPISGHATLYWYQQILGQGPKLLIQFQNNGVVDDSQLPKDRFSAERLKGVDSTLKIQPAKLEDSAVYLCASSSNDEAGSDEQFFGPGTRLTVL.

This clone was recorded once. The chain combines TRBV4-1 with TRBJ2-5, with 15 bases that match TRBD2. The CDR3 loop spans 18 amino acids. V lost 1 base to trimming and J lost 2 bases; unmatched junction nucleotides: 5. In germline, CDR1 is MGHRA, CDR2 YSYEKL. The CDR3 DNA reads TGCGCCAGCAGCCAAGCTATTGGACTAGCGGGGGGGCAAGAGACCCAGTACTTC. Translating gives CASSQAIGLAGGQETQYF.

The genes are TRBV5-1 and TRBJ2-1, with D unclear. CDR3 size: 13 residues. Trimming took off 0 bases at V and 4 bases at J, with 5 bases between the two ends. The V gene's germline CDR1 is SGHRS and CDR2 YFSETQ. This CDR3 reads CASSLGQYNEQFF. In DNA form, the CDR3 reads TGCGCCAGCAGCTTGGGTCAATACAATGAGCAGTTCTTC.

In this sample, this clone turned up once. V is TRBV5-1 and J is TRBJ1-3; 9 bases map to TRBD1. V dropped 3 bases and J dropped 4; count of bases not matched to a gene: 2. CDR1 and CDR2 (germline): SGHRS, YFSETQ. The CDR3 runs to 14 residues. CDR3 sequence reads: CASSSGQGGNTIYF. The DNA for the CDR3 is TGCGCCAGCAGCTCCGGACAGGGGGGAAACACCATATATTTT.

The chain employs TRBV7-9 and TRBJ1-4; TRBD1 is a possible D gene (5 bases). There are 14 residues in the CDR3. The V end was cut by 1 base, the J end by 7 bases, with 10 bases between. Looked up from germline, CDR1 is SEHNR and CDR2 is FQNEAQ (reference sequence). The CDR3 loop reads CASSLGGTVEKLFF. DNA for the CDR3: TGTGCCAGCAGCTTAGGGGGCACAGTTGAAAAACTGTTTTTT.

The chain carries TRBV4-1 and TRBJ2-7, with D perhaps matching TRBD2 (6 bases). The CDR3 spans 13 residues. Trimming left V 4 bases short and J 3 bases short, with 10 bases between. The germline CDR1 and CDR2 sequences are MGHRA and YSYEKL. CDR3 amino acids: CASSPGLLYEQYF. Written as DNA, the CDR3 is TGCGCCAGCAGCCCAGGACTACTCTACGAGCAGTACTTC.

CDR3 DNA sequence: TGTGCCAGCAGCCCCCGAGCGGGAGTATCCTACGAGCAGTACTTC. It encodes CASSPRAGVSYEQYF. The chain combines TRBV9 with TRBJ2-7; 8 bases line up with TRBD2. Germline V gene sequence: CDR1 SGDLS, CDR2 YYNGEE. V trimming: 4 bases; J trimming: 1 base; junction bases outside the gene matches: 7. CDR3 length: 15 residues. Filled out from reference TRBV9 and TRBJ2-7, the complete variable domain reads DSGVTQTPKHLITATGQRVTLRCSPRSGDLSVYWYQQSLDQGLQFLIQYYNGEERAKGNILERFSAQQFPDLHSELNLSSLELGDSALYFCASSPRAGVSYEQYFGPGTRLTVT.

V usage is TRBV6-1 and J usage is TRBJ1-6, with D unresolved. This CDR3 is 15 amino acids long. Germline-derived CDR1 and CDR2 are MNHNS and SASEGT. Trimming shortened V by 6 bases and J by 0 bases, and 9 bases separated the two germline ends. DNA of the CDR3: TGTGCCAGCAGCGAGCACAGCTCCTATAATTCACCCCTCCACTTT. Its translation: CASSEHSSYNSPLHF.